What follows are 26 T cell receptor beta chains derived from one specimen sequenced in a study of PD-L1 blockade in urothelial cancer. Data came from immunoSEQ multiplex PCR; TCRdb stores just in-frame clones and leaves some out. This sample has 45,000 to 60,000 clones; approximately 87% occur once, and the top ten carry 5.8%. The starting material was PBMCs, obtained around atezolizumab (anti-PD-L1) treatment. The receptors were sampled from a man aged 40-50 years with urothelial cancer.

The genes are TRBV29-1 and TRBJ2-1; maybe TRBD2 (7 bases). In germline, CDR1 is SQVTM, CDR2 ANQGSEA. V gave up 3 bases and J gave up 10 bases, with 19 bases separating them. The CDR3 length is 14 residues. The CDR3 spells CSVDGGRVRREQFF. The CDR3 DNA follows: TGCAGCGTTGACGGGGGGCGAGTAAGGCGGGAGCAGTTCTTC.

The chain links TRBV10-3 to TRBJ2-3; TRBD2 agrees at 9 bases. CDR1 ENHRY and CDR2 SYGVKD come from the germline V gene. This CDR3 contains 20 residues. The J segment lost 2 bases and the V segment lost 1 base, leaving 16 bases of the junction unmatched. The CDR3 coding sequence is TGTGCCATCAGTGAGTTGGGACTAGCCTATGAATCCACCACCACAGATACGCAGTATTTT. Its translation is CAISELGLAYESTTTDTQYF.

This clone was detected only a few times. The chain links TRBV14 to TRBJ2-1; perhaps TRBD2 as D (6 bases). Germline V gene data show CDR1 as SGHDN and CDR2 as FVKESK. V was trimmed by 7 bases and J by 5 bases, leaving 18 bases between them. This CDR3 has 15 amino acids. CDR3 loop: CASKDGPSGDNEQFF. The CDR3 DNA reads as TGTGCCAGCAAGGACGGGCCCTCGGGGGACAATGAGCAGTTCTTC. Together with reference TRBV14 and TRBJ2-1, the CDR3 gives the full variable domain: EAGVTQFPSHSVIEKGQTVTLRCDPISGHDNLYWYRRVMGKEIKFLLHFVKESKQDESGMPNNRFLAERTGGTYSTLKVQPAELEDSGVYFCASKDGPSGDNEQFFGPGTRLTVL.

The chain has TRBV2 and TRBJ2-7, with TRBD1 matching over 7 bases. The CDR3 length is 14 residues. In germline, CDR1 is SNHLY, CDR2 FYNNEI. V trimming: 8 bases; J trimming: 6 bases; junction bases outside the gene matches: 13. The CDR3 protein is CASVKTGWMGEQYF. The CDR3 nucleotides read TGTGCCAGCGTCAAGACAGGGTGGATGGGCGAGCAGTACTTC.

CDR3 in amino acids: CASSIGRFGDYYEQYF. For the CDR3, the DNA is TGTGCCAGTAGTATTGGACGCTTCGGGGACTACTACGAGCAGTACTTC. This chain links TRBV19 with TRBJ2-7, with 7 positions matching TRBD2. The J segment lost 3 bases and the V segment lost 3 bases, leaving 11 bases of the junction unmatched. The CDR3 is made up of 16 amino acids. Germline-derived CDR1 and CDR2 are LNHDA and SQIVND (reference sequence).

The chain couples TRBV28 to TRBJ2-7, with D tentatively TRBD2 (6 bases). Per the germline V gene, CDR1 is MDHEN and CDR2 is SYDVKM. Trimming stripped 5 bases from V and 1 base from J, with 15 bases between. The length of the CDR3 is 15 residues. The CDR3 coding sequence is TGTGCCAGCAGTGCAGCCTCAGGAGGGTCCTACGAGCAGTACTTC. Its protein is CASSAASGGSYEQYF.

The genes are TRBV19 and TRBJ2-1; D is unclear. Germline loops: CDR1 LNHDA, CDR2 SQIVND (reference sequence). CDR3 length: 13 residues. Trimming cost V 4 bases and J 6 bases, with 10 bases left between them. The CDR3 nucleotides read TGTGCCAGTAGTACCCCTAGTTTCAATGAGCAGTTCTTC. It specifies CASSTPSFNEQFF. Complete variable domain (other parts from reference TRBV19 and TRBJ2-1): DGGITQSPKYLFRKEGQNVTLSCEQNLNHDAMYWYRQDPGQGLRLIYYSQIVNDFQKGDIAEGYSVSREKKESFPLTVTSAQKNPTAFYLCASSTPSFNEQFFGPGTRLTVL.

V gene TRBV19 combines with J gene TRBJ2-6; 8 bases map to TRBD1. CDR1 and CDR2 (germline): LNHDA, SQIVND (reference sequence). V trimming: 7 bases; J trimming: 0 bases; junction bases outside the gene matches: 11. There are 18 residues in the CDR3. The CDR3 coding sequence is TGTGCCAGTACCCCTGGGGACAGGTGGAACTCTGGGGCCAACGTCCTGACTTTC. Translated: CASTPGDRWNSGANVLTF.

V and J are TRBV6-5 and TRBJ2-3; TRBD2 is a possible D gene (5 bases). V lost 6 bases, J lost 6 bases, and 19 bases lay in between. Germline V CDR1 and CDR2: MNHEY, SVGAGI. This CDR3 contains 15 residues. Here the CDR3 reads CASSPPPGRRDTQYF. CDR3 bases: TGTGCCAGCAGCCCTCCCCCCGGCAGGAGGGATACGCAGTATTTT.

The chain links TRBV6-1 to TRBJ2-2, with D possibly TRBD2 on 5 matching bases. The CDR3 extends over 15 amino acids. Trimming cost V 6 bases and J 1 base, with 12 bases left between them. The germline V gene encodes CDR1 MNHNS and CDR2 SASEGT. Written as DNA, the CDR3 is TGTGCCAGCAGCGCCTTCCGGGAGAACACCGGGGAGCTGTTTTTT. It codes for CASSAFRENTGELFF.

The chain joins TRBV5-1 to TRBJ2-5; TRBD2 matches 10 bases. CDR1 is SGHRS, CDR2 YFSETQ, per germline. CDR3 size: 15 residues. The junction had 3 bases not matched to a gene; V was cut back by 2 bases and J by 2 bases. The CDR3 here is CASSLLAGTQETQYF. The DNA of the CDR3 is TGCGCCAGCAGCTTACTAGCGGGAACACAAGAGACCCAGTACTTC.

The V call is TRBV29-1, the J call TRBJ2-6; possible D gene TRBD1, 7 bases. Germline CDR1 is SQVTM and CDR2 is ANQGSEA. V lost 6 bases and J 0 bases, leaving 12 bases between the germline ends. The CDR3 consists of 15 residues. CDR3 in amino acids: CSVAGTVSGANVLTF. The CDR3 region has the DNA TGCAGCGTCGCGGGGACAGTCTCTGGGGCCAACGTCCTGACTTTC.

The chain uses TRBV21-1 and TRBJ2-1; no DNA check was done on the table's D call, TRBD2. TRBV21-1 is assigned pseudogene status. The CDR3 is 19 residues long. The CDR3 DNA sequence: TGTGCCAGCAGTTCCGGGACTAGCGGGAGGGTACCATCCTACAATGAGCAGTTCTTC. Encoded protein: CASSSGTSGRVPSYNEQFF.

This sequence joins TRBV6-5 and TRBJ1-5, with 9 nucleotides matching TRBD1. J was trimmed by 12 bases and V by 5 bases; bases with no gene match: 11. Germline values: CDR1 MNHEY, CDR2 SVGAGI. This CDR3 is 14 amino acids long. DNA for the CDR3: TGTGCCAGCAGTGGGACAGGGAGGGAGGTCGGCCAGCATTTT. It specifies CASSGTGREVGQHF.

The rearrangement joins TRBV5-4 to TRBJ2-7; unclear D gene. CDR3 length: 15 amino acids. V was trimmed by 5 bases and J by 3 bases, leaving 18 bases between them. From germline, CDR1 is SGHNT and CDR2 YYREEE (reference sequence). The CDR3: CASSPRSDPGYEQYF. In nucleotides, the CDR3 is TGTGCCAGCAGTCCAAGGAGCGACCCGGGCTACGAGCAGTACTTC.

The CDR3 reads CASSLDREGQPQHF. As DNA, the CDR3 is TGTGCCAGCAGTCTTGACAGGGAAGGTCAGCCCCAGCATTTT. The chain has TRBV28 and TRBJ1-5; 7 bases map to TRBD1. Germline values: CDR1 MDHEN, CDR2 SYDVKM. CDR3 length: 14 residues. V shed 5 bases and J 6 bases; nucleotides not matched to a gene: 7.

The chain carries TRBV7-3 and TRBJ1-4, with 7 nucleotides matching TRBD1. The CDR3 contains 16 residues. Germline trimming cut 5 bases from V and 7 bases from J; bases unmatched to any gene: 13. Germline V CDR1 and CDR2: SGHTA, FQGTGA. In DNA, the CDR3 is TGTGCCAGCAGCACTACCCCCGGGACAGTAGGTGAAAAACTGTTTTTT. This encodes CASSTTPGTVGEKLFF.

This clone has a handful of counts. The V and J genes are TRBV12-5 and TRBJ1-2; a possible D gene is TRBD1 (5 bases). The V end was cut by 5 bases, the J end by 5 bases, with 15 bases between. Germline CDR1 and CDR2: LGHNT and FRNRAP. This CDR3 spans 14 amino acids. The CDR3 sequence is CASGPHGGRYGYTF. In DNA form, the CDR3 reads TGTGCTAGTGGTCCCCACGGGGGTAGGTATGGCTACACCTTC.

The V and J genes are TRBV4-1 and TRBJ2-2, with D uncertain. The germline V and J ends were trimmed by 5 bases and 5 bases, with 15 bases remaining between them. This CDR3 region has 15 residues. The V gene's germline CDR1 is MGHRA and CDR2 YSYEKL. Here the CDR3 reads CASSEAVLSTGELFF. DNA for the CDR3: TGCGCCAGCAGCGAAGCCGTTTTGAGTACCGGGGAGCTGTTTTTT.

V usage is TRBV28 and J usage is TRBJ1-1, with D possibly TRBD1 on 5 matching bases. Germline CDR1 reads MDHEN; CDR2 reads SYDVKM. Trimming took 6 bases from V and 0 from J, leaving 14 bases between them. The CDR3 has 15 amino acids. The CDR3 reads CASSPIGAMNTEAFF. The CDR3 DNA follows: TGTGCCAGCAGCCCGATTGGGGCCATGAACACTGAAGCTTTCTTT.

CDR3 protein: CASSIGGTSNEKLFF. CDR3 in DNA: TGTGCCAGTAGTATAGGGGGCACTTCGAATGAAAAACTGTTTTTT. This chain links TRBV19 with TRBJ1-4, with D maybe TRBD1 (5 bases). V lost 1 base and J lost 5, with 11 bases in between. The CDR3 runs 15 residues. The germline V gene encodes CDR1 LNHDA and CDR2 SQIVND (reference sequence).

In its sample, this clone was seen a few times. This chain connects TRBV6-5 to TRBJ2-2; a weak D match, TRBD2 (6 bases). V was pared by 8 bases and J by 9 bases, with 19 bases between. The CDR3 consists of 14 residues. Germline values: CDR1 MNHEY, CDR2 SVGAGI. In DNA form, the CDR3 reads TGTGCCAGCTCGGAGGGGTTCGCGAGCAGGGAGCTGTTTTTT. Its translation is CASSEGFASRELFF.

The CDR3 bases are TGTGCCAGCAGTGACTCGGACAGGGATACGCAGTATTTT. Amino acids: CASSDSDRDTQYF. The chain is built from TRBV6-4 and TRBJ2-3; 7 bases are a match to TRBD1. J was trimmed by 6 bases and V by 0 bases; bases with no gene match: 0. The CDR3 length is 13 residues. The V gene's germline CDR1 is MRHNA and CDR2 SNTAGT.

The chain links TRBV30 to TRBJ1-2; tentative D call: TRBD1 (5 bases). V lost 5 bases and J lost 6, with 10 bases in between. This CDR3 comprises 11 residues. Germline values: CDR1 GTSNPN, CDR2 SVGIG (reference sequence). This CDR3 is CAWGPGDGYTF. The CDR3 DNA follows: TGTGCCTGGGGTCCGGGGGATGGCTACACCTTC.

The J gene is TRBJ2-3, the V gene TRBV19; TRBD2 matches 13 bases. J was trimmed by 2 bases and V by 4 bases; bases with no gene match: 3. This CDR3 is 16 amino acids long. CDR1 LNHDA and CDR2 SQIVND come from the germline V gene (reference sequence). The CDR3 region is CASSRGTSGTTDTQYF. The CDR3 nucleotides are TGTGCCAGTAGTAGAGGGACTAGCGGGACCACAGATACGCAGTATTTT.

The V call is TRBV7-8, the J call TRBJ2-1; D unclear. The CDR3 spans 12 residues. Looked up from germline, CDR1 is SGHVS and CDR2 is FQNEAQ. With 5 bases removed from V and 4 bases from J, the gap between germline ends came to 6 bases. The CDR3 DNA sequence: TGTGCCAGCAGCGTATCGTACAATGAGCAGTTCTTC. This gives the protein CASSVSYNEQFF.